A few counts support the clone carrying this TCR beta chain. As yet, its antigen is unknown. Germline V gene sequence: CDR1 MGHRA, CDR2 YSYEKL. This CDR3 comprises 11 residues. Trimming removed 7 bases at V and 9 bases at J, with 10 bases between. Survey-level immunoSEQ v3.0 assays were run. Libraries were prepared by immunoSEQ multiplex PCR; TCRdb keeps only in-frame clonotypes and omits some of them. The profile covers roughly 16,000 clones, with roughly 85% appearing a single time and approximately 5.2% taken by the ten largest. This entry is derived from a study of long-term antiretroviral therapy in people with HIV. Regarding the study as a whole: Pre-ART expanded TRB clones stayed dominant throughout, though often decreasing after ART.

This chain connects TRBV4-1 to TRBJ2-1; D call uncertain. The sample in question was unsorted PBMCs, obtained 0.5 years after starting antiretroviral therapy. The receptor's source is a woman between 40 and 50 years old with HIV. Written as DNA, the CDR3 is TGCGCCAGCACCGAGGCCGGTGAGCAGTTCTTC. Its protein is CASTEAGEQFF.